The present T cell receptor (beta chain) was sequenced within a study of identical twins. TCRdb re-derived calls from the 5' RACE reads in MiXCR, one entry per CDR3 protein. The table shows 250,000 to 300,000 distinct CDR3 sequences, with approximately 8.3% occurring only once. V was clipped by 6 bases and J by 2 bases, with 8 bases between them. The germline gives CDR1 SNHLY, CDR2 FYNNEI. This CDR3 has 13 residues. Study-level results: One should note that invariant MAIT and iNKT cells could partly confound zero-insertion analyses.

There are a few counts of this clonotype. No antigen is known for it. The sample also formed part of further work on yellow fever vaccine responses in identical twins.

The rearrangement joins TRBV2 to TRBJ2-1, with D maybe TRBD2 (5 bases). The receptor's source is a young woman in good health. The sequenced sample consisted of CD8+ T cells sorted from blood. CDR3 loop: CASRVLAYNEQFF. The DNA of the CDR3 is TGTGCCAGCAGAGTACTAGCCTACAATGAGCAGTTCTTC.